The 9 T cell receptor beta chains below were found in one sample sequenced in a study of T cell clonotyping in hematopoietic cell transplantation. TCRdb's table, derived via immunoSEQ multiplex PCR, lists solely in-frame clones and lacks some. The table shows 35,000 to 45,000 clones, with approximately 95% occurring only once. The time point is: recipient sample about 28 days before transplant, after cytoreduction. Sequenced material: peripheral blood mononuclear cells, taken before stem cell transplant. The receptors come from a man aged 35 to 55 with chronic myeloid leukemia. Some clones in this sample may be carry-over from other donors' samples.

This chain joins TRBV7-2 and TRBJ1-3, with 9 bases fitting TRBD1. The V gene end was trimmed by 0 bases and the J gene end by 7 bases; junction bases not matched to a gene: 4. CDR1 and CDR2 (germline): SGHTA, FQGNSA. This CDR3 region has 15 residues. The CDR3 nucleotides are TGTGCCAGCAGCTTAGCACAGGGGGCAGGGAACACCATATATTTT. It encodes CASSLAQGAGNTIYF.

V and J are TRBV6-1 and TRBJ1-1, with TRBD1 identical over 7 bases. Germline V CDR1 and CDR2: MNHNS, SASEGT. With V trimmed by 1 base and J by 5 bases, 7 bases remained unmatched. The CDR3 is 15 amino acids. CDR3 nucleotide sequence: TGTGCCAGCAGTGAAGTGGGACAGTTTCGGACTGAAGCTTTCTTT. Encoded protein: CASSEVGQFRTEAFF.

The chain is built from TRBV2 and TRBJ2-6; 9 bases line up with TRBD1. Per the germline V gene, CDR1 is SNHLY and CDR2 is FYNNEI. With V trimmed by 2 bases and J by 0 bases, 11 bases remained unmatched. CDR3 length equals 20 residues. The CDR3 DNA follows: TGTGCCAGCAGTGAACGGTCGCCGGGACAGGGCCTCTCTGGGGCCAACGTCCTGACTTTC. Translating it yields CASSERSPGQGLSGANVLTF.

The V gene is TRBV6-5, the J gene TRBJ2-7; TRBD1 is a possible D gene (5 bases). Germline CDR1 is MNHEY and CDR2 is SVGAGI. V was pared by 2 bases and J by 6 bases, with 14 bases between. This CDR3 is 14 amino acids long. CDR3 loop: CASSYLPRRGEQYF. As DNA, the CDR3 is TGTGCCAGCAGTTACCTCCCTCGTAGGGGCGAGCAGTACTTC.

The V call is TRBV7-3, the J call TRBJ1-1; the D is unclear. V lost 0 bases to trimming and J lost 6 bases, with 8 bases between them. Germline CDR1 reads SGHTA; CDR2 reads FQGTGA. The CDR3 is 13 residues long. CDR3 amino acids: CASSLTEGSEAFF. In DNA, the CDR3 is TGTGCCAGCAGCTTAACAGAGGGATCTGAAGCTTTCTTT.

This clone was counted once. Additional DNA sequences in this sample encode the identical CDR3. This chain joins TRBV6-5 and TRBJ1-2, with D unclear. Trimming pared 3 bases from V and 6 bases from J, leaving 8 bases between. The V gene's germline CDR1 is MNHEY and CDR2 SVGAGI. This CDR3 has 12 residues. CDR3 DNA sequence: TGTGCCAGCAGTTATAGTCGTAATGGCTACACCTTC. Protein product: CASSYSRNGYTF.

CDR3 in amino acids: CASSVGGSEEKLFF. CDR3 nucleotides: TGTGCCAGCAGCGTAGGGGGGTCTGAGGAAAAACTGTTTTTT. The V and J genes are TRBV9 and TRBJ1-4; weak D call: TRBD1 (5 bases). Germline CDR1 is SGDLS and CDR2 is YYNGEE. V lost 0 bases and J 8 bases, leaving 11 bases between the germline ends. This CDR3 has 14 residues.

The chain combines TRBV9 with TRBJ2-7, with 8 bases lining up with TRBD2. V gave up 3 bases and J gave up 0 bases; unmatched junction bases: 8. CDR1 and CDR2 (germline): SGDLS, YYNGEE. The CDR3 runs 16 residues. CDR3 in amino acids: CASSASSGRSSYEQYF. CDR3 coding DNA: TGTGCCAGCAGCGCTTCTAGCGGGCGGAGCTCCTACGAGCAGTACTTC.

This sequence joins TRBV18 and TRBJ1-1; D is unclear. Trimming removed 6 bases from V and 0 bases from J, with 14 bases in between. The CDR3 sequence is 15 residues long. CDR1 is KGHSH and CDR2 is LQKENI in the germline V gene. The CDR3 loop is CASSASGVMNTEAFF. Here the CDR3 DNA reads TGTGCCAGCTCCGCCTCCGGGGTCATGAACACTGAAGCTTTCTTT.